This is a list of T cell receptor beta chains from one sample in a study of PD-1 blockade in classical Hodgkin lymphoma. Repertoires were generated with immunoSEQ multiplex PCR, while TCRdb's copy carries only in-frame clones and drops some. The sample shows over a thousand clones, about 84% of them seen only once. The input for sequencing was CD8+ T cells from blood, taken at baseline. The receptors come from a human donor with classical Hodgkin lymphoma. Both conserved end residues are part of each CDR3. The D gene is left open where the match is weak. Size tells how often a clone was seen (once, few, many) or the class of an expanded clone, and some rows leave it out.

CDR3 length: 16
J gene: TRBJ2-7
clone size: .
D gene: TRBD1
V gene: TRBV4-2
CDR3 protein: CASSPAPGTGVDEQYF
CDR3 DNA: TGTGCCAGCAGCCCCGCGCCCGGGACAGGGGTCGACGAGCAGTACTTC

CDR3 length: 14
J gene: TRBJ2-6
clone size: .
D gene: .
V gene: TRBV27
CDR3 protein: CASRLQSRANVLTF
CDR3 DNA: TGTGCCAGCAGGCTACAAAGTCGGGCCAACGTCCTGACTTTC

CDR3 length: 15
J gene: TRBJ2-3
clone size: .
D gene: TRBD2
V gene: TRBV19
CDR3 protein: CASSMLAGRADTQYF
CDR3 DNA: TGTGCCAGTAGTATGCTAGCGGGGCGGGCAGATACGCAGTATTTT

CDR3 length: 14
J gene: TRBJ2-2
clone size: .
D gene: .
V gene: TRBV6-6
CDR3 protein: CASSSPDIAGELFF
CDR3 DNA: TGTGCCAGCAGTTCCCCAGACATCGCCGGGGAGCTGTTTTTT

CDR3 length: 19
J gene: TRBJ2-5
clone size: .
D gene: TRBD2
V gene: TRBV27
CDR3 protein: CASSTPGLAGGARQETQYF
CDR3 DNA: TGTGCCAGCAGCACTCCGGGACTAGCGGGGGGGGCGAGGCAAGAGACCCAGTACTTC

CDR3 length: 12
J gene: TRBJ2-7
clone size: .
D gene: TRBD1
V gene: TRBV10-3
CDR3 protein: CAISVRTGEQYF
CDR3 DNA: TGTGCCATCAGTGTACGGACAGGCGAGCAGTACTTC

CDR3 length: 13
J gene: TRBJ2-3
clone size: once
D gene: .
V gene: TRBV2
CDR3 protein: CAARDLSTDTQYF
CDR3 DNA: TGTGCCGCCCGGGACCTTAGCACAGATACGCAGTATTTT

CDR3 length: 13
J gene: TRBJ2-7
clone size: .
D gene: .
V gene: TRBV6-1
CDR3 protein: CASSESTSYEQYF
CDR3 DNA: TGTGCCAGCAGTGAGTCCACCTCCTACGAGCAGTACTTC

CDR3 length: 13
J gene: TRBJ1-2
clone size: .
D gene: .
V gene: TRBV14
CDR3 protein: CASSQWDIYGYTF
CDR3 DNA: TGTGCCAGCAGCCAATGGGACATATACGGCTACACCTTC

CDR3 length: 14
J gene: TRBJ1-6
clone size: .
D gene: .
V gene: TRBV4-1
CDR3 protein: CASKQADSNSPLHF
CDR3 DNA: TGCGCCAGCAAACAAGCGGACAGCAATTCACCCCTCCACTTT

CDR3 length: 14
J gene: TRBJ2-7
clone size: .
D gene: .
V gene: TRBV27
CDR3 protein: CASSPTPNSYEQYF
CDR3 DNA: TGTGCCAGCAGCCCTACTCCCAACTCCTACGAGCAGTACTTC

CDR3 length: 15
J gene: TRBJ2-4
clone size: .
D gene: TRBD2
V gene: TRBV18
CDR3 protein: CASSLTGGTKNIQYF
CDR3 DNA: TGTGCCAGCTCCCTGACGGGGGGAACCAAAAACATTCAGTACTTC

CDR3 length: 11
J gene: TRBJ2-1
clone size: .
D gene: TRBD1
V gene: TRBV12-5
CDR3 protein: CASGQGNEQFF
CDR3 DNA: TGTGCTAGTGGACAGGGGAATGAGCAGTTCTTC

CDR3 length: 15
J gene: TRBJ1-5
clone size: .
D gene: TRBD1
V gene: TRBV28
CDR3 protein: CASSPEGQRNQPQHF
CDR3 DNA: TGTGCCAGCAGTCCGGAGGGACAGCGAAATCAGCCCCAGCATTTT

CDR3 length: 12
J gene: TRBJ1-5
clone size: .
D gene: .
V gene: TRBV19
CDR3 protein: CASSFSNQPQHF
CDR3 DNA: TGTGCCAGTAGTTTTAGCAATCAGCCCCAGCATTTT

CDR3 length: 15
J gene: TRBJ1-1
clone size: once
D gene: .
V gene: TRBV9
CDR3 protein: CASSVGRGWDTEAFF
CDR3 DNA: TGTGCCAGCAGCGTAGGGCGGGGCTGGGACACTGAAGCTTTCTTT